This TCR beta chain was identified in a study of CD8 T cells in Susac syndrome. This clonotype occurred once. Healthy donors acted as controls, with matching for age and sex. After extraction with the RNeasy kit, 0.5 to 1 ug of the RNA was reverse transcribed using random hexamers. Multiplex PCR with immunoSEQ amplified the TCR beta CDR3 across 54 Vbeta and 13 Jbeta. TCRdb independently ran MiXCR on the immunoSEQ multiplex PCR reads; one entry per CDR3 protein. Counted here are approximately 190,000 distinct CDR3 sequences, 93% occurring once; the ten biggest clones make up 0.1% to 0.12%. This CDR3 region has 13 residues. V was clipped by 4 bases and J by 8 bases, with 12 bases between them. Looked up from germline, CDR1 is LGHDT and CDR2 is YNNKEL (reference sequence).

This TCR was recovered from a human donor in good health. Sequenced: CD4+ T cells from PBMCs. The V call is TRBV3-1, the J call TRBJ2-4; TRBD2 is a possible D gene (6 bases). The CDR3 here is CASSRDFGDIQYF. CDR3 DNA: TGTGCCAGCAGCCGGGACTTCGGAGACATTCAGTACTTC.